A single sample gave rise to the 27 T cell receptor beta chains below, sequenced in a study of radiotherapy plus CTLA-4 blockade in lung cancer. The data were produced by immunoSEQ multiplex PCR, yet TCRdb's version contains in-frame clones alone and is incomplete. The repertoire consists of around 45,000 clones, with over 75% occurring once and the leading ten covering 7.8%. Source: peripheral blood, taken from a patient treated with radiotherapy plus ipilimumab. The receptor source for this set is a human donor with non-small cell lung cancer whose response to radiotherapy plus ipilimumab could not be evaluated.

The chain is built from TRBV7-9 and TRBJ2-2; D call uncertain. Germline-derived CDR1 and CDR2 are SEHNR and FQNEAQ (reference sequence). The CDR3 totals 12 residues. Trimming left V 5 bases short and J 6 bases short, with 7 bases between. CDR3 residues: CASSLSAGELFF. The CDR3 region has the DNA TGTGCCAGCAGCCTAAGTGCCGGGGAGCTGTTTTTT. Combining the CDR3 with reference TRBV7-9 and TRBJ2-2 gives the whole variable domain DTGVSQNPRHKITKRGQNVTFRCDPISEHNRLYWYRQTLGQGPEFLTYFQNEAQLEKSRLLSDRFSAERPKGSFSTLEIQRTEQGDSAMYLCASSLSAGELFFGEGSRLTVL.

The chain is built from TRBV25-1 and TRBJ2-3; 9 bases map to TRBD1. V was pared by 2 bases and J by 3 bases, with 6 bases of the junction left unmatched. This CDR3 spans 16 amino acids. Germline V gene sequence: CDR1 MGHDK, CDR2 SYGVNS. The CDR3 spells CASSERQGDVTDTQYF. The CDR3 nucleotides are TGTGCCAGCAGTGAAAGACAGGGGGACGTGACAGATACGCAGTATTTT.

This clone was detected a few times. The chain employs TRBV15 and TRBJ2-7, with 11 positions matching TRBD1. This CDR3 has 16 amino acids. CDR1 is LNHNV and CDR2 is YYDKDF in the germline V gene (reference sequence). V shed 2 bases and J 3 bases; nucleotides not matched to a gene: 6. The CDR3 sequence is CATSRIRTGGFYEQYF. The DNA for the CDR3 is TGTGCCACCAGCAGAATTAGGACAGGGGGCTTCTACGAGCAGTACTTC.

Only a few counts were recorded for this clone. The V and J genes are TRBV5-4 and TRBJ1-2; a possible D gene is TRBD1 (6 bases). Germline-derived CDR1 and CDR2 are SGHNT and YYREEE (reference sequence). The CDR3 has 13 residues. V lost 3 bases and J 4 bases, leaving 10 bases between the germline ends. CDR3: CASSWDTTYGYTF. CDR3 nucleotide sequence: TGTGCCAGCAGCTGGGACACCACCTATGGCTACACCTTC. Full variable domain (missing parts from reference TRBV5-4 and TRBJ1-2): ETGVTQSPTHLIKTRGQQVTLRCSSQSGHNTVSWYQQALGQGPQFIFQYYREEENGRGNFPPRFSGLQFPNYSSELNVNALELDDSALYLCASSWDTTYGYTFGSGTRLTVV.

The chain recombines TRBV5-1 with TRBJ1-4; no firm D call. V shed 2 bases and J shed 7 bases, with 12 bases lying between them. Germline V CDR1 and CDR2: SGHRS, YFSETQ. This CDR3 region has 14 residues. CDR3 in DNA: TGCGCCAGCAGCTTAGGGCGGGAAGGTGAAAAACTGTTTTTT. Translating gives CASSLGREGEKLFF.

Regarding this clone: This same CDR3 is encoded by further DNA sequences in the sample. This rearrangement joins TRBV6-5 to TRBJ1-2; 7 nucleotides agree with TRBD1. Per germline, CDR1 MNHEY and CDR2 SVGAGI. Trimming cost V 6 bases and J 4 bases; bases outside gene matches: 5. This CDR3 is 13 amino acids long. The CDR3 region is CASSSHRGYGYTF. DNA for the CDR3: TGTGCCAGCAGCTCCCACAGGGGCTATGGCTACACCTTC.

The chain employs TRBV5-1 and TRBJ2-1; 10 nucleotides line up with TRBD2. This CDR3 comprises 15 residues. V lost 1 base and J lost 8; bases outside the gene matches: 6. Germline CDR1 is SGHRS and CDR2 is YFSETQ. The CDR3 spells CASSLSASGRDEQFF. The CDR3 DNA is TGCGCCAGCAGCTTGTCAGCTAGCGGGAGAGATGAGCAGTTCTTC.

The chain is built from TRBV5-1 and TRBJ2-7; 13 positions agree with TRBD2. Unmatched junction bases numbered 19, after V lost 7 bases and J lost 3 bases. CDR1 SGHRS and CDR2 YFSETQ come from the germline V gene. The CDR3 totals 19 residues. Written as DNA, the CDR3 is TGCGCCAGCTCCTCCTTTGCCCCGGGACTAGCGGGATCCGGCTACGAGCAGTACTTC. Amino acid sequence: CASSSFAPGLAGSGYEQYF.

This rearrangement joins TRBV7-2 to TRBJ2-7; a possible D gene is TRBD2 (5 bases). Germline CDR1 reads SGHTA; CDR2 reads FQGNSA. The CDR3 extends over 13 amino acids. V shed 5 bases and J shed 6 bases, with 14 bases lying between them. The CDR3 region is CASSPLRGAEQYF. CDR3 coding DNA: TGTGCCAGCAGCCCCCTCCGGGGTGCCGAGCAGTACTTC.

The genes are TRBV7-5 and TRBJ1-1; TRBD1 reflects the table's D call only, with no check against the DNA. TRBV7-5 is annotated as a pseudogene. CDR3 size: 16 residues. CDR3 amino acids: CARSVMTANGETLGFF. The CDR3 coding sequence is TGTGCCAGAAGCGTCATGACAGCGAACGGTGAAACTTTGGGTTTCTTT.

This chain connects TRBV7-9 to TRBJ1-3; D call uncertain. The V gene's germline CDR1 is SEHNR and CDR2 FQNEAQ (reference sequence). This CDR3 contains 14 residues. Between the trimmed V and J ends, which lost 2 bases and 4 bases, there was a span of 9 bases. The CDR3 DNA reads TGTGCCAGCAGCTTATCCACAACAGGAAACACCATATATTTT. It is translated as CASSLSTTGNTIYF. Based on the CDR3 plus reference TRBV7-9 and TRBJ1-3, the full variable domain is DTGVSQNPRHKITKRGQNVTFRCDPISEHNRLYWYRQTLGQGPEFLTYFQNEAQLEKSRLLSDRFSAERPKGSFSTLEIQRTEQGDSAMYLCASSLSTTGNTIYFGEGSWLTVV.

The rearrangement links TRBV6-5 to TRBJ1-3, with D uncertain. The germline V gene encodes CDR1 MNHEY and CDR2 SVGAGI. The V and J ends lost 6 bases and 0 bases respectively, with 6 bases between them. There are 13 residues in the CDR3. CDR3 in amino acids: CASRPGSGNTIYF. CDR3 nucleotides: TGTGCCAGCAGGCCAGGCTCTGGAAACACCATATATTTT.

CDR3 loop: CASSQGSSGGAGLSGTDTQYF. The CDR3 DNA reads TGCGCCAGCAGCCAAGGGTCTAGCGGGGGGGCCGGCTTGAGCGGCACAGATACGCAGTATTTT. The chain couples TRBV4-1 to TRBJ2-3; 12 bases are a match to TRBD2. Losses at the gene ends were 1 base for V and 1 base for J; bases not matched to a gene: 15. Germline V lookup: CDR1 MGHRA, CDR2 YSYEKL. The CDR3 runs to 21 residues.

The chain joins TRBV14 to TRBJ2-1; D is possibly TRBD2 (7 bases). Germline V gene data show CDR1 as SGHDN and CDR2 as FVKESK. V lost 5 bases and J lost 6, with 14 bases in between. This CDR3 has 14 residues. The CDR3 DNA is TGTGCCAGCAGCGTAAGGGGGGGATCCAATGAGCAGTTCTTC. It yields the protein CASSVRGGSNEQFF.

The V call is TRBV11-2, the J call TRBJ1-1, with 7 bases matching TRBD1. The V gene's germline CDR1 is SGHAT and CDR2 FQNNGV. CDR3 length equals 15 residues. After removal of 5 bases from V and 5 bases from J, the junction contained 11 bases not matched to a gene. The CDR3 reads CASSLGNRGRTEAFF. As DNA, the CDR3 is TGTGCCAGCAGCCTGGGCAACAGGGGTCGAACTGAAGCTTTCTTT. The whole variable domain, remainder taken from reference TRBV11-2 and TRBJ1-1, is EAGVAQSPRYKIIEKRQSVAFWCNPISGHATLYWYQQILGQGPKLLIQFQNNGVVDDSQLPKDRFSAERLKGVDSTLKIQPAKLEDSAVYLCASSLGNRGRTEAFFGQGTRLTVV.

The rearrangement links TRBV6-5 to TRBJ2-1; perhaps TRBD1 as D (6 bases). V was trimmed by 4 bases and J by 3 bases, leaving 13 bases between them. The CDR3 is made up of 15 amino acids. The germline gives CDR1 MNHEY, CDR2 SVGAGI. The CDR3 nucleotides read TGTGCCAGCAGTTTCACCGGGACACTCTACAATGAGCAGTTCTTC. Translating it yields CASSFTGTLYNEQFF.

V and J are TRBV10-3 and TRBJ2-3, with 11 bases lining up with TRBD2. J lost 2 bases, V lost 6 bases, and 10 bases had no gene match. CDR3 length: 17 residues. CDR1 is ENHRY and CDR2 is SYGVKD in the germline V gene. The CDR3 spells CAISPELGLADTDTQYF. The CDR3 DNA is TGTGCCATCAGCCCCGAATTGGGACTAGCGGACACAGATACGCAGTATTTT.

This chain connects TRBV5-5 to TRBJ2-3, with 7 nucleotides matching TRBD1. The CDR3 consists of 14 residues. V was clipped by 4 bases and J by 1 base; unmatched bases: 3. Germline V CDR1 and CDR2: SGHKS, YYEKEE (reference sequence). DNA for the CDR3: TGTGCCAGCAGCCACGGACAGGGCACAGATACGCAGTATTTT. Protein sequence: CASSHGQGTDTQYF.

This sequence joins TRBV5-4 and TRBJ2-1; 11 nucleotides agree with TRBD2. V lost 3 bases, J lost 3 bases, and 2 bases stayed unmatched. The V gene's germline CDR1 is SGHNT and CDR2 YYREEE (reference sequence). CDR3 length equals 15 residues. The CDR3 reads CASSYTSGSYNEQFF. The DNA of the CDR3 is TGTGCCAGCAGCTATACTAGCGGGAGCTACAATGAGCAGTTCTTC.

The chain uses TRBV9 and TRBJ2-5; tentatively, D is TRBD1 (6 bases). The ends were cut back, 0 bases at V and 1 base at J, with 13 bases in the middle. CDR3 size: 16 residues. Germline CDR1 SGDLS, CDR2 YYNGEE. CDR3 amino acids: CASSVGGGWAQETQYF. Here the CDR3 DNA reads TGTGCCAGCAGCGTAGGAGGGGGTTGGGCCCAAGAGACCCAGTACTTC.

This clone was seen only once. The rearrangement links TRBV6-1 to TRBJ1-4, with a tentative D call TRBD1 (6 bases). Germline CDR1 reads MNHNS; CDR2 reads SASEGT. V lost 3 bases and J lost 3, with 14 bases in between. This CDR3 is built from 16 residues. DNA for the CDR3: TGTGCCAGCAGTGACTGGACAGCGAGACCTAATGAAAAACTGTTTTTT. Protein product: CASSDWTARPNEKLFF.

Worth noting for this clone: One junction end does not reproduce the germline sequence, and a read error may be involved. The chain uses TRBV7-2 and TRBJ2-3; D gene uncertain. CDR1 is SGHTA and CDR2 is FQGNSA in the germline V gene. The CDR3 sequence is 14 residues long. The CDR3 is CAGSSYQGTDTQYF. Written as DNA, the CDR3 is TGTGCCGGCAGCTCCTATCAGGGCACAGATACGCAGTATTTT.

The chain is built from TRBV28 and TRBJ2-1, with 12 bases that match TRBD2. The CDR3 runs 17 residues. Germline V CDR1 and CDR2: MDHEN, SYDVKM. V shed 6 bases, J shed 7 bases, and the junction held 13 bases outside the gene matches. Written as DNA, the CDR3 is TGTGCCAGCAGCCCTGGTGGGGCTAGCGGGAGGGGAAATGAGCAGTTCTTC. Protein product: CASSPGGASGRGNEQFF.

The J gene is TRBJ1-1, the V gene TRBV11-2, with D unclear. The V end was cut by 6 bases, the J end by 8 bases, with 16 bases between. CDR3 length equals 13 residues. Looked up from germline, CDR1 is SGHAT and CDR2 is FQNNGV. The CDR3 nucleotides read TGTGCCAGCAGGCCGGACTCGGGTCGCGAAGCTTTCTTT. Translating gives CASRPDSGREAFF.

The V call is TRBV2, the J call TRBJ1-2; perhaps TRBD1 as D (5 bases). This CDR3 region has 13 residues. The germline CDR1 and CDR2 sequences are SNHLY and FYNNEI. V lost 10 bases to trimming and J lost 7 bases, with 19 bases between them. The CDR3 coding sequence is TGTGCCACTAAAGACCAAGGGCAGGGTGGCTACACCTTC. Residues: CATKDQGQGGYTF.

The CDR3 DNA is TGTGCCAGCAGTTCGGCAGGGGGCTATGGCTACACCTTC. Encoded protein: CASSSAGGYGYTF. The V call is TRBV27, the J call TRBJ1-2; 7 positions match TRBD1. From germline, CDR1 is MNHEY and CDR2 SMNVEV (reference sequence). This CDR3 region has 13 residues. Losses at the gene ends were 4 bases for V and 4 bases for J; bases not matched to a gene: 3.

This sequence joins TRBV5-1 and TRBJ2-1, with 7 bases lining up with TRBD2. The CDR3 runs to 14 residues. V was pared by 0 bases and J by 5 bases, with 2 bases of the junction left unmatched. Germline CDR1 and CDR2: SGHRS and YFSETQ. In DNA form, the CDR3 reads TGCGCCAGCAGCTTGGCTGGGACTAACAATGAGCAGTTCTTC. Its translation is CASSLAGTNNEQFF. The entire variable domain, with the rest obtained from reference TRBV5-1 and TRBJ2-1, is as follows: KAGVTQTPRYLIKTRGQQVTLSCSPISGHRSVSWYQQTPGQGLQFLFEYFSETQRNKGNFPGRFSGRQFSNSRSEMNVSTLELGDSALYLCASSLAGTNNEQFFGPGTRLTVL.